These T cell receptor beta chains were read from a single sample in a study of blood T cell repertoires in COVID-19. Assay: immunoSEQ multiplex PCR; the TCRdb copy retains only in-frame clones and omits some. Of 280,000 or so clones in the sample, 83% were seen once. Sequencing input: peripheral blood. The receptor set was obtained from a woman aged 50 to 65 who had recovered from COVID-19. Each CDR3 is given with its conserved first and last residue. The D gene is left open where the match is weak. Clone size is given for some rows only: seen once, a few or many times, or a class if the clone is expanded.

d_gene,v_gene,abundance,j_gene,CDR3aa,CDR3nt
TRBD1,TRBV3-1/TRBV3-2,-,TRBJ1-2,CASSASDLGQGTYGYTF,TGTGCCAGCAGCGCAAGCGATCTAGGACAGGGGACCTATGGCTACACCTTC
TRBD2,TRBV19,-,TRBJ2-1,CASSRTSSSYNEQFF,TGTGCCAGTTCAAGGACTAGCAGCTCCTACAATGAGCAGTTCTTC
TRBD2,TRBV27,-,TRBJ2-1,CASSRDGTSRYNEQFF,TGTGCCAGCAGTAGAGACGGGACTAGCCGGTACAATGAGCAGTTCTTC
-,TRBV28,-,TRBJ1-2,CASSSPGQNYGYTF,TGTGCCAGCAGTTCCCCAGGACAGAACTATGGCTACACCTTC
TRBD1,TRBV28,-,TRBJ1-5,CASSPRTGGSQPQHF,TGTGCCAGCAGTCCCAGGACAGGGGGTAGTCAGCCCCAGCATTTT
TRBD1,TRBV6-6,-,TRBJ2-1,CASRRQGYNEQFF,TGTGCCAGCAGGAGACAGGGCTACAATGAGCAGTTCTTC
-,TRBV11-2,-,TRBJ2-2,CASSLGSGVTGELFF,TGTGCCAGCAGCTTAGGTTCGGGAGTCACCGGGGAGCTGTTTTTT
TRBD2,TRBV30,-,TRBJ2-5,CAWSLAGAAEETQYF,TGTGCCTGGAGTCTGGCGGGAGCCGCAGAAGAGACCCAGTACTTC
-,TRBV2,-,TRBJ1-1,CASQKGRKAFF,TGTGCCAGCCAGAAGGGGAGGAAAGCTTTCTTT
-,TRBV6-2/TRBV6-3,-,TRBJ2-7,CASSYGAVSYEQYF,TGTGCCAGCAGTTACGGGGCGGTCTCCTACGAGCAGTACTTC
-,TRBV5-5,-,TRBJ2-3,CASSLPRGAGPTDTQYF,TGTGCCAGCAGCTTGCCCCGGGGTGCGGGGCCCACAGATACGCAGTATTTT
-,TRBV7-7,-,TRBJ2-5,CASSVPGAGKTQYF,TGTGCCAGCAGCGTCCCCGGGGCGGGGAAGACCCAGTACTTC
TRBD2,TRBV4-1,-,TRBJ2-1,CASSQDSAGSSEEQFF,TGCGCCAGCAGCCAAGATTCAGCGGGGAGCAGTGAGGAGCAGTTCTTC
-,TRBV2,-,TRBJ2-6,CASSGGGGGANVLTF,TGTGCCAGCAGTGGGGGCGGCGGTGGGGCCAACGTCCTGACTTTC
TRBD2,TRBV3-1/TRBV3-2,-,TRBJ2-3,CASSHSGHRRTDTQYF,TGTGCCAGCAGCCATAGCGGGCACCGGCGCACAGATACGCAGTATTTT
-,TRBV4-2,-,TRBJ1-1,CASSPPGLDTEAFF,TGTGCCAGCAGCCCCCCAGGGTTGGACACTGAAGCTTTCTTT
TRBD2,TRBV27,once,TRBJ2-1,CASSISGRAYNEQFF,TGTGCCAGCAGCATTAGCGGGAGGGCCTACAATGAGCAGTTCTTC
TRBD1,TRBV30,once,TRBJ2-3,CAWSIVRGGWADTQYF,TGTGCCTGGAGTATTGTGAGAGGGGGCTGGGCAGATACGCAGTATTTT
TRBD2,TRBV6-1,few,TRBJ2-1,CASSEALAGAGNEQFF,TGTGCCAGCAGTGAAGCTCTAGCGGGAGCAGGCAATGAGCAGTTCTTC
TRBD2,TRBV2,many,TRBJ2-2,CASSQTSGRPQAGELFF,TGTGCCAGCAGCCAGACTAGCGGGAGGCCCCAGGCCGGGGAGCTGTTTTTT
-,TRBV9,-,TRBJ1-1,CASSVVPSTEAFF,TGTGCCAGCAGCGTAGTCCCGTCCACTGAAGCTTTCTTT
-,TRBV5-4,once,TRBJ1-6,CASSPGGRGDSPLHF,TGTGCCAGCAGCCCCGGTGGGAGGGGGGATTCACCCCTCCACTTT
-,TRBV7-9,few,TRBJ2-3,CASTRGGGTDTQYF,TGTGCCAGCACCCGGGGCGGGGGCACAGATACGCAGTATTTT
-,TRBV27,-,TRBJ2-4,CASSPLNQGQNKAKNIQYF,TGTGCCAGCAGTCCCCTAAACCAAGGACAGAATAAAGCCAAAAACATTCAGTACTTC
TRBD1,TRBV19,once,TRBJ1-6,CAVQGAGNSPLHF,TGTGCCGTCCAGGGGGCGGGGAATTCACCCCTCCACTTT
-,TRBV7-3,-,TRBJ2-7,CASSSRKTGPYEQYF,TGTGCCAGCAGCTCCCGCAAGACAGGACCCTACGAGCAGTACTTC
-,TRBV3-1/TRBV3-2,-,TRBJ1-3,CASTTGSSGNTIYF,TGTGCCAGCACTACAGGGTCCTCTGGAAACACCATATATTTT
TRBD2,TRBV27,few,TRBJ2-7,CASSPRTSGGYEQYF,TGTGCCAGCAGTCCAAGGACTAGCGGGGGTTACGAGCAGTACTTC
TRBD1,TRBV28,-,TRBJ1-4,CASSSPAGGSTNEKLFF,TGTGCCAGCAGTTCCCCAGCAGGGGGATCGACTAATGAAAAACTGTTTTTT
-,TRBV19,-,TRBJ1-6,CASSILGGRAPLHF,TGTGCCAGTAGTATTCTTGGGGGCCGGGCACCCCTCCACTTT
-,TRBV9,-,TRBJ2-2,CASSTAPSTGELFF,TGTGCCAGCAGTACAGCCCCAAGCACCGGGGAGCTGTTTTTT
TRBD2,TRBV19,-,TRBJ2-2,CASRQLATGELFF,TGTGCCAGTAGGCAACTAGCGACCGGGGAGCTGTTTTTT
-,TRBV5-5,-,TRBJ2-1,CASSWGQNEQFF,TGTGCCAGCAGCTGGGGCCAGAATGAGCAGTTCTTC
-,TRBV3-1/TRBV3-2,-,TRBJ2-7,CASSQGTGPFYEQYF,TGTGCCAGCAGCCAAGGAACAGGACCTTTCTACGAGCAGTACTTC
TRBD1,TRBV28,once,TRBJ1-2,CASSLALTGIYGYTF,TGTGCCAGCAGTTTAGCCCTGACAGGGATCTATGGCTACACCTTC
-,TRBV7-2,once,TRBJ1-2,CASSLVDNPNYGYTF,TGTGCCAGCAGCTTAGTAGACAACCCGAACTATGGCTACACCTTC
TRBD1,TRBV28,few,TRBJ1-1,CASSPGTEETEAFF,TGTGCCAGCAGCCCCGGGACAGAGGAGACTGAAGCTTTCTTT
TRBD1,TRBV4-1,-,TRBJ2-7,CASSRKPGQGLYEQYF,TGCGCCAGCAGCCGCAAGCCGGGACAGGGGCTCTACGAGCAGTACTTC
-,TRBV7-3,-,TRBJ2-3,CASSLNSGQRFSTDTQYF,TGTGCCAGCAGCTTAAATAGTGGCCAGCGGTTTAGCACAGATACGCAGTATTTT
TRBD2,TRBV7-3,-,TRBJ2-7,CASSLAGELSYEQYF,TGTGCCAGCAGCTTAGCGGGAGAATTGTCCTACGAGCAGTACTTC
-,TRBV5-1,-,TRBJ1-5,CASSLGSGEIQPQHF,TGCGCCAGCAGCTTGGGTTCAGGGGAGATCCAGCCCCAGCATTTT
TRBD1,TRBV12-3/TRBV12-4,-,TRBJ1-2,CASSGTGMYGYTF,TGTGCCAGCAGTGGGACAGGGATGTATGGCTACACCTTC
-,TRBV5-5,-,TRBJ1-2,CASTAGYGYTF,TGTGCCAGTACAGCCGGCTATGGCTACACCTTC